A selection of T cell receptor beta chains follows, all from one sample in a study of regulatory T cells in long-lasting Graves disease. TCRdb redid the calling of the multiplex PCR reads with MiXCR, one entry per CDR3 protein. The sample has 550,000 to 600,000 distinct CDR3 sequences, roughly 15% seen once; the top ten hold more than 10%. These data also featured in a second study, about T cells in Graves' hyperthyroidism and ophthalmopathy.

The specimen comprised peripheral blood mononuclear cells (PBMCs), sampled at new diagnosis, from a patient treated with antithyroid drugs. These receptors originate from a man aged 18 to 30 with Graves disease. CDR3s include the opening cysteine and the closing phenylalanine or tryptophan. A D gene is named only where the DNA matches it firmly. Rows give clone size only sometimes, using once, few, many, or a class for an expanded clone.

cdr3_aa cdr3_nt cdr3_length clone_size j_call v_call d_call
CASSPSQDRGGYGYTF TGTGCCAGCTCACCGTCCCAGGACAGGGGAGGGTATGGCTACACCTTC 16 NA TRBJ1-2 TRBV18 TRBD1
CASRPITGEPSGANVLTF TGCGCCAGCAGGCCAATCACAGGGGAGCCCTCTGGGGCCAACGTCCTGACTTTC 18 many TRBJ2-6 TRBV5-1 TRBD1
CASSLGGRASYNEQFF TGCGCCAGCAGCTTAGGCGGGAGGGCCTCTTACAATGAGCAGTTCTTC 16 many TRBJ2-1 TRBV5-1 TRBD2
CASSPRRSYNEQFF TGTGCCAGCAGTCCTCGGAGGTCCTACAATGAGCAGTTCTTC 14 many TRBJ2-1 TRBV28 NA
CASSQPSEGRYEKLFF TGTGCCAGCAGCCAACCCTCGGAAGGAAGGTATGAAAAACTGTTTTTT 16 NA TRBJ1-4 TRBV3-1 NA
CASSQTGVGLYEQYF TGTGCCAGCAGCCAAACAGGTGTAGGCTTATACGAGCAGTACTTC 15 NA TRBJ2-7 TRBV14 NA
CASSVSASGSHEQFF TGTGCCAGCAGCGTATCGGCTAGCGGGAGCCATGAGCAGTTCTTC 15 once TRBJ2-1 TRBV9 TRBD2
CSASVYLADSYEQYF TGCAGTGCTAGTGTGTATCTAGCGGATTCCTACGAGCAGTACTTC 15 NA TRBJ2-7 TRBV20-1 TRBD2
CASTTGLADEQYF TGCGCCAGCACCACCGGACTAGCGGACGAGCAGTACTTC 13 many TRBJ2-7 TRBV5-1 TRBD2
CASSIVAKNIQYF TGTGCCAGCAGTATCGTAGCCAAAAACATTCAGTACTTC 13 few TRBJ2-4 TRBV28 NA
CASGGLAGIIDTQYF TGTGCCAGCGGGGGACTAGCGGGAATTATCGATACGCAGTATTTT 15 NA TRBJ2-3 TRBV12-3/TRBV12-4 TRBD2
CARTSGPDTQYF TGCGCCAGAACTAGCGGGCCGGATACGCAGTATTTT 12 NA TRBJ2-3 TRBV5-1 TRBD2
CASSQDRTNQPQHF TGTGCCAGCAGCCAAGATCGCACTAATCAGCCCCAGCATTTT 14 NA TRBJ1-5 TRBV3-1 NA
CASSLAPWLAAYNEQFF TGTGCCAGCAGCTTAGCGCCCTGGCTAGCAGCGTACAATGAGCAGTTCTTC 17 many TRBJ2-1 TRBV7-8 NA
CSASFLADTYNEQFF TGCAGTGCTAGCTTTCTAGCGGATACTTACAATGAGCAGTTCTTC 15 few TRBJ2-1 TRBV20-1 TRBD2
CASSLSPSSADTQYF TGTGCCAGCAGTTTATCGCCTAGTAGCGCAGATACGCAGTATTTT 15 NA TRBJ2-3 TRBV27 NA
CSVSRSTDEAFF TGCAGCGTTTCCAGGAGTACAGATGAAGCTTTCTTT 12 NA TRBJ1-1 TRBV29-1 NA
CASSPAGTGGETQYF TGTGCTAGCAGCCCCGCCGGGACAGGAGGGGAGACCCAGTACTTC 15 many TRBJ2-5 TRBV7-7 TRBD1
CASSVRQDTDTQYF TGTGCCAGCAGCGTACGACAAGACACAGATACGCAGTATTTT 14 many TRBJ2-3 TRBV7-9 NA
CASSFLTTSRADTQYF TGTGCCAGCAGTTTTTTGACCACATCCCGCGCAGATACGCAGTATTTT 16 many TRBJ2-3 TRBV7-9 NA
CASSQPGTDSNQPQHF TGCGCCAGCAGCCAGCCCGGGACGGATAGCAATCAGCCCCAGCATTTT 16 NA TRBJ1-5 TRBV4-1 NA
CASVVYSGTGNQPQHF TGTGCCAGCGTTGTATATTCGGGGACTGGCAATCAGCCCCAGCATTTT 16 NA TRBJ1-5 TRBV6-1 NA
CASSKGLYNEQFF TGCGCCAGCAGCAAAGGTCTCTACAATGAGCAGTTCTTC 13 few TRBJ2-1 TRBV10-1 NA
CAWRDLSTGELFF TGTGCCTGGAGGGACCTGAGCACCGGGGAGCTGTTTTTT 13 many TRBJ2-2 TRBV30 NA
CASSSSANYGYTF TGTGCCAGCAGCTCATCGGCTAACTATGGCTACACCTTC 13 many TRBJ1-2 TRBV5-1 NA
CASSVGLLSSYNEQFF TGTGCCAGCAGCGTAGGTCTATTGAGCTCCTACAATGAGCAGTTCTTC 16 NA TRBJ2-1 TRBV9 NA
CASSLPSETSSYEQYF TGCGCCAGCAGCTTGCCTAGCGAGACGAGCTCCTACGAGCAGTACTTC 16 many TRBJ2-7 TRBV5-1 NA
CSARADRGLRWNQPQHF TGCAGTGCTAGAGCCGACAGGGGGCTTCGATGGAATCAGCCCCAGCATTTT 17 NA TRBJ1-5 TRBV20-1 TRBD1
CASRLRSSGRAGTEQFF TGCGCCAGCAGGCTGAGGTCTAGCGGGAGGGCCGGGACTGAGCAGTTCTTC 17 many TRBJ2-1 TRBV5-1 TRBD2
CASSQSRGRHYEQYF TGTGCCAGCAGCCAAAGTCGCGGGAGGCATTACGAGCAGTACTTC 15 few TRBJ2-7 TRBV14 TRBD2
CASRIGSHYEQYF TGTGCCAGCAGGATAGGATCTCACTACGAGCAGTACTTC 13 many TRBJ2-7 TRBV6-1 NA
CSARGTGGGILDTQYF TGCAGTGCTAGGGGGACAGGGGGCGGAATCTTAGATACGCAGTATTTT 16 NA TRBJ2-3 TRBV20-1 TRBD1
CASSLASGLVEQYF TGTGCCAGCAGTCTTGCTAGCGGATTGGTGGAGCAGTACTTC 14 many TRBJ2-7 TRBV28 TRBD2
CSARDSVSGRDHEQYF TGCAGTGCTAGAGATTCCGTCAGCGGGAGGGACCACGAGCAGTACTTC 16 few TRBJ2-7 TRBV20-1 TRBD2
CASSPFATNEKLFF TGTGCCAGCAGTCCCTTTGCAACTAATGAAAAACTGTTTTTT 14 few TRBJ1-4 TRBV12-3/TRBV12-4 NA
CASSVETSGTYEQYF TGTGCCAGCAGCGTAGAAACTAGCGGTACCTACGAGCAGTACTTC 15 few TRBJ2-7 TRBV9 TRBD2
CASSNQQGNTEAFF TGTGCCAGCAGCAACCAACAGGGGAACACTGAAGCTTTCTTT 14 many TRBJ1-1 TRBV7-9 NA
CASSLRVGSSYEQYF TGCGCCAGCAGCCTGCGTGTCGGGTCCTCCTACGAGCAGTACTTC 15 many TRBJ2-7 TRBV5-1 NA
CSVRLAPSTDTQYF TGCAGCGTGCGTTTAGCGCCTAGCACAGATACGCAGTATTTT 14 many TRBJ2-3 TRBV29-1 NA
CASSPPQGPGDTQYF TGTGCCAGTAGTCCTCCACAGGGTCCCGGAGATACGCAGTATTTT 15 NA TRBJ2-3 TRBV19 NA
CASSLPGGLEETQYF TGTGCCAGCAGCTTACCAGGCGGGCTAGAGGAGACCCAGTACTTC 15 few TRBJ2-5 TRBV7-9 NA
CASSQEEFLANEQFF TGTGCCAGCAGCCAGGAAGAGTTCCTAGCCAATGAGCAGTTCTTC 15 few TRBJ2-1 TRBV14 NA
CAWKPPGQGYEQYF TGTGCCTGGAAACCGCCGGGACAGGGCTACGAGCAGTACTTC 14 many TRBJ2-7 TRBV30 TRBD1